This TCR beta chain was profiled in a study of shared clonotypes between healthy human individuals. Genomic DNA (from each subset) was split evenly across several immunoSEQ plates. In the authors' methods: For the immunoSEQ data, sequences were junction-only without quality scores, so filtering differed. Clones were read by immunoSEQ multiplex PCR, and TCRdb kept only the in-frame ones, dropping some. The V and J calls and clone size are taken from that table; D and trimming were inferred from the DNA. The repertoire holds 450,000 to 500,000 clones, about 78% seen once, with more than 10% in the top ten. Sequenced: PBMCs. This receptor was taken from a woman aged 35 to 49 in good health. Some clones in this sample may be carry-over from other donors' samples.

CDR3 protein: CASRDRDSGANVLTF. The CDR3 region has the DNA TGTGCCAGTAGGGACCGGGACTCTGGGGCCAACGTCCTGACTTTC. The chain uses TRBV19 and TRBJ2-6, with D perhaps TRBD2 (5 bases). This CDR3 has 15 residues. V was shortened by 6 bases and J by 0 bases, with 9 bases between the two germline ends. Germline assignment: CDR1 LNHDA and CDR2 SQIVND (reference sequence).